This TCR beta chain was sequenced for a study of cytomegalovirus exposure and HLA in healthy donors. Germline assignment: CDR1 MNHEY and CDR2 SVGAGI. The CDR3 runs to 14 residues. V lost 6 bases to trimming and J lost 3 bases; unmatched junction nucleotides: 5. Whole-study findings and limits: With later analysis, a missense DCLRE1C variant became linked to TCR beta V- and J-gene trimming.

PCR primers comprised 60 Vbeta and 13 Jbeta primers. Assay used: immunoSEQ multiplex PCR; TCRdb lists only in-frame clones, some missing. The sample yields over 90,000 clones, 79% seen once. On this clone itself: As yet, its antigen is unknown.

The gene calls are TRBV6-5 and TRBJ2-3; 8 bases fit TRBD1. Sequenced material: PBMCs. This receptor was obtained from a man aged 50 to 60 in good health and CMV-seropositive. The CDR3 coding sequence is TGTGCCAGCAGGGCGACAGGGGCTACAGATACGCAGTATTTT. This codes for CASRATGATDTQYF.